This TCR beta chain was found in a study of T-cell reconstitution after alpha-beta-depleted transplantation in children. CDR3 size: 17 residues. The ends lost 3 bases at V and 1 base at J; junction bases unmatched: 10. CDR1 and CDR2 (germline): SGDLS, YYNGEE. About this clonotype: Its antigen is unknown.

TCRbeta library preparation incorporated unique molecular identifiers. From the PCR reads, TCRdb called clonotypes with MiXCR, one entry per CDR3 protein. The repertoire holds 750,000 to 950,000 distinct CDR3 sequences, with 16% as singletons. Study-wide results and limits: When one year had passed after transplant, most T-cell counts and diversity came from newly produced T cells. About two months after transplant, alpha-beta T cells reportedly came from several hundred expanded graft clones.

The clonotype originates from a male patient between 10 and 17 years old who had a stem cell transplant for acute lymphoblastic leukemia, so the T cells may come from the graft donor. The J gene is TRBJ2-1, the V gene TRBV9; 7 bases are shared with TRBD2. The material was PBMCs, mostly from graft donor cells, obtained 360 days after TCRalphabeta/CD19-depleted stem cell transplant. CDR3 in amino acids: CASSGGSSVGSYNEQFF. The CDR3 bases are TGTGCCAGCAGCGGCGGGAGTTCCGTGGGGTCCTACAATGAGCAGTTCTTC. Complete variable domain (other parts from reference TRBV9 and TRBJ2-1): DSGVTQTPKHLITATGQRVTLRCSPRSGDLSVYWYQQSLDQGLQFLIQYYNGEERAKGNILERFSAQQFPDLHSELNLSSLELGDSALYFCASSGGSSVGSYNEQFFGPGTRLTVL.